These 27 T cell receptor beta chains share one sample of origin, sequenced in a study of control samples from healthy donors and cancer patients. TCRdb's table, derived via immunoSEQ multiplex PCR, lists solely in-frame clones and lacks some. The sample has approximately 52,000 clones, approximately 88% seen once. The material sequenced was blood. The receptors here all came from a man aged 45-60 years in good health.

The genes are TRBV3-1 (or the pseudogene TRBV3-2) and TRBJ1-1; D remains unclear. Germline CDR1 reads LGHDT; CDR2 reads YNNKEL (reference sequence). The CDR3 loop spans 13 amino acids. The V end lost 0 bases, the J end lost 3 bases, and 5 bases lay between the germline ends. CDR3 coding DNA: TGTGCCAGCAGCCAAGATCCCTACACTGAAGCTTTCTTT. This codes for CASSQDPYTEAFF.

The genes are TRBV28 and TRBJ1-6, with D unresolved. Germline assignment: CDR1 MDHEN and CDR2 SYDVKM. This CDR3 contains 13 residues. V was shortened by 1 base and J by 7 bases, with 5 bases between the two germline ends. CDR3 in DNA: TGTGCCAGCAGTTTATATACCAATTCACCCCTCCACTTT. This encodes CASSLYTNSPLHF.

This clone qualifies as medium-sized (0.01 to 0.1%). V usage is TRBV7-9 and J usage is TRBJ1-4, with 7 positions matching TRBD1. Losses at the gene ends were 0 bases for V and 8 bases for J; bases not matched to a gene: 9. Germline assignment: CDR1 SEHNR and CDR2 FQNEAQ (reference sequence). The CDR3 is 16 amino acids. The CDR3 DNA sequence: TGTGCCAGCAGCTTAGCGTTTGGGACAGAGGGGGAAAAACTGTTTTTT. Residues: CASSLAFGTEGEKLFF.

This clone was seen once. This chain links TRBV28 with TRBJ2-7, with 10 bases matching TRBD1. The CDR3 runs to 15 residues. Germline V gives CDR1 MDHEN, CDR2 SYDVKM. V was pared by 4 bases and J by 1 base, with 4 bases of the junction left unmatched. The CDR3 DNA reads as TGTGCCAGCAGTTCATCGGGACAGGGGTCCTACGAGCAGTACTTC. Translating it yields CASSSSGQGSYEQYF.

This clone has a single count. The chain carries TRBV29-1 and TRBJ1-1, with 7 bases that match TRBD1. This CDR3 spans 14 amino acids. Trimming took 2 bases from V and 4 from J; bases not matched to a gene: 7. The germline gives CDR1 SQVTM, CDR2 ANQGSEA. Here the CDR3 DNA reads TGCAGCGTTGAATACTCGACAGGGACCACTGAAGCTTTCTTT. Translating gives CSVEYSTGTTEAFF.

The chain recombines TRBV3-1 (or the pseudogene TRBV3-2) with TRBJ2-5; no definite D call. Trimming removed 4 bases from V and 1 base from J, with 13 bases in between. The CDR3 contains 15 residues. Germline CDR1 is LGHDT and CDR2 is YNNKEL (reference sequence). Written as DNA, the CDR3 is TGTGCCAGCAGCCCATCTCTAGAGCGCCAAGAGACCCAGTACTTC. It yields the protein CASSPSLERQETQYF.

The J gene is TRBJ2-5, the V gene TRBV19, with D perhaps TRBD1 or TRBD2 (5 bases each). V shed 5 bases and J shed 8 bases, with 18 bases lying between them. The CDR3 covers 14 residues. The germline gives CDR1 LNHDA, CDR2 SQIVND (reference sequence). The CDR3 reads CASSPRDALDTQYF. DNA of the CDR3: TGTGCCAGTAGTCCAAGGGACGCCCTGGATACCCAGTACTTC.

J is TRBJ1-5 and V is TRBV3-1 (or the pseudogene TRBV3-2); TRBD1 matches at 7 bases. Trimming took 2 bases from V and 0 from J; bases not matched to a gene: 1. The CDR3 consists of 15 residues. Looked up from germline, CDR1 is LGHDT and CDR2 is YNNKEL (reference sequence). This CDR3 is CASSQTGDSNQPQHF. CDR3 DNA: TGTGCCAGCAGCCAAACAGGGGATAGCAATCAGCCCCAGCATTTT.

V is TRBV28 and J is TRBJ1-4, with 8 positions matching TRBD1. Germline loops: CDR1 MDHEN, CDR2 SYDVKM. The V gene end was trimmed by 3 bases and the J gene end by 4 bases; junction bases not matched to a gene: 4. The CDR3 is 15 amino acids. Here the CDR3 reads CASSFQGAVNEKLFF. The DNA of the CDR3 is TGTGCCAGCAGTTTTCAGGGGGCAGTTAATGAAAAACTGTTTTTT.

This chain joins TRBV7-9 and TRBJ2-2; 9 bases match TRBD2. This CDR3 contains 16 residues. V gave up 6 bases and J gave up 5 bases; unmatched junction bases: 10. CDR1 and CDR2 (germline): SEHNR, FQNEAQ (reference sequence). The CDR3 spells CASSSPLAGSTGELFF. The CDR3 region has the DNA TGTGCCAGCAGTTCCCCGCTAGCGGGGTCAACCGGGGAGCTGTTTTTT.

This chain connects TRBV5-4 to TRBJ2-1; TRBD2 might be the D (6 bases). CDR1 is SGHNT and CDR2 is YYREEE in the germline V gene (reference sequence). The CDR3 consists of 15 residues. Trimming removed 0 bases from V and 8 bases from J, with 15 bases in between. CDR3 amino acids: CASSLAGWGGDEQFF. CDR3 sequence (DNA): TGTGCCAGCAGCTTGGCGGGCTGGGGCGGGGATGAGCAGTTCTTC.

The CDR3 reads CASSDEGSYSNQPQHF. For the CDR3, the DNA is TGTGCCAGCAGTGACGAGGGGTCGTATAGCAATCAGCCCCAGCATTTT. This rearrangement joins TRBV6-1 to TRBJ1-5; D is possibly TRBD1 (5 bases). Germline values: CDR1 MNHNS, CDR2 SASEGT. With 3 bases removed from V and 0 bases from J, the gap between germline ends came to 12 bases. This CDR3 contains 16 residues.

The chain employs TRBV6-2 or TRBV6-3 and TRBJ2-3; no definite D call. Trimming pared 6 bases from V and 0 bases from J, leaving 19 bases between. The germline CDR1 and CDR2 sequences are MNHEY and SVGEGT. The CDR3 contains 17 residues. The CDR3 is CASSNSLMTTSTDTQYF. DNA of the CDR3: TGTGCCAGCAGCAACTCGTTGATGACGACCAGCACAGATACGCAGTATTTT.

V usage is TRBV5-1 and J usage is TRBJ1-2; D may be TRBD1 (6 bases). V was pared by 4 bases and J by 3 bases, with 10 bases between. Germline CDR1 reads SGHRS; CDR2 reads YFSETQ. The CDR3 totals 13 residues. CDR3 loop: CASSRGDDYGYTF. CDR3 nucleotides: TGCGCCAGCAGCAGGGGGGACGACTATGGCTACACCTTC.

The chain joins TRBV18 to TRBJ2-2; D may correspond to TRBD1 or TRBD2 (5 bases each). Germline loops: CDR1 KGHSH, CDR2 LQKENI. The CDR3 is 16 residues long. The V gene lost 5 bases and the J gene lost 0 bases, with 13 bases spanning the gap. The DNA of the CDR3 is TGTGCCAGCTCATCCGACGTGGGGGCGAACACCGGGGAGCTGTTTTTT. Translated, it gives CASSSDVGANTGELFF. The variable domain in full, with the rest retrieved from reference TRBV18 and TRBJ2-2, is NAGVMQNPRHLVRRRGQEARLRCSPMKGHSHVYWYRQLPEEGLKFMVYLQKENIIDESGMPKERFSAEFPKEGPSILRIQQVVRGDSAAYFCASSSDVGANTGELFFGEGSRLTVL.

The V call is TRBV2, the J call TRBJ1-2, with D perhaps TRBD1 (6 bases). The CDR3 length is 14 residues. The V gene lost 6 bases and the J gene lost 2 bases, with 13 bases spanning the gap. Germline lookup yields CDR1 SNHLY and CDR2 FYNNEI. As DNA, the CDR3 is TGTGCCAGCAGCCCTGAACAGGGAAACTATGGCTACACCTTC. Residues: CASSPEQGNYGYTF.

CDR3 amino acids: CASSLSGSYNEQFF. CDR3 coding DNA: TGTGCCAGCAGCTTATCCGGGAGCTACAATGAGCAGTTCTTC. The chain couples TRBV5-4 to TRBJ2-1, with TRBD2 as a possible D gene (6 bases). V lost 2 bases and J 3 bases, leaving 9 bases between the germline ends. Germline V lookup: CDR1 SGHNT, CDR2 YYREEE (reference sequence). There are 14 residues in the CDR3.

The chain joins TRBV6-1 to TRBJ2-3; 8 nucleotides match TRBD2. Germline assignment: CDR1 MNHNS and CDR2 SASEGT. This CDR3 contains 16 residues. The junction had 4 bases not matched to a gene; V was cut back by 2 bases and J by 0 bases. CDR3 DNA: TGTGCCAGCAGTGAAACTAGCGGATCTAGCACAGATACGCAGTATTTT. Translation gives CASSETSGSSTDTQYF.

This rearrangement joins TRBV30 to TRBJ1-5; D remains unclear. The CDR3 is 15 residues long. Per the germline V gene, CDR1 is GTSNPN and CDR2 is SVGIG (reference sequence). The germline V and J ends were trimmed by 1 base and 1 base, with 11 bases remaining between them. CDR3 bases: TGTGCCTGGAGTGAGGGCACCCCAAGCAATCAGCCCCAGCATTTT. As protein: CAWSEGTPSNQPQHF. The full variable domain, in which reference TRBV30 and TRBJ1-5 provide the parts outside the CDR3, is SQTIHQWPATLVQPVGSPLSLECTVEGTSNPNLYWYRQAAGRGLQLLFYSVGIGQISSEVPQNLSASRPQDRQFILSSKKLLLSDSGFYLCAWSEGTPSNQPQHFGDGTRLSIL.

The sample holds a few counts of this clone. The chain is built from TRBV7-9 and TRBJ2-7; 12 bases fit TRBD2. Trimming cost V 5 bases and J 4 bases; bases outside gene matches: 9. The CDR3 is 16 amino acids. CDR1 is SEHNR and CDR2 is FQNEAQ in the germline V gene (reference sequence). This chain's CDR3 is CASSPPGLAGAYEQYF. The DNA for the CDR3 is TGTGCCAGCAGCCCACCGGGACTAGCGGGCGCTTACGAGCAGTACTTC. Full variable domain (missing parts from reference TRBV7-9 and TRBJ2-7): DTGVSQNPRHKITKRGQNVTFRCDPISEHNRLYWYRQTLGQGPEFLTYFQNEAQLEKSRLLSDRFSAERPKGSFSTLEIQRTEQGDSAMYLCASSPPGLAGAYEQYFGPGTRLTVT.

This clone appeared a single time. In DNA form, the CDR3 reads TGCAGCGCCGAATCCTACAATGAGCAGTTCTTC. Amino acids: CSAESYNEQFF. The chain is built from TRBV29-1 and TRBJ2-1, with D unclear. V lost 7 bases and J 1 base, leaving 5 bases between the germline ends. CDR3 length equals 11 residues. From germline, CDR1 is SQVTM and CDR2 ANQGSEA.

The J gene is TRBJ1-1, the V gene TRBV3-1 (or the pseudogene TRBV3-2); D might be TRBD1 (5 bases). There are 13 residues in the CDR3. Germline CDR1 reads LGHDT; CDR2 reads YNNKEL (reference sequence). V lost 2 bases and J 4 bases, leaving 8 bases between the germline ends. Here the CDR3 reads CASSQFQGTEAFF. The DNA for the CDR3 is TGTGCCAGCAGCCAATTTCAGGGCACTGAAGCTTTCTTT.

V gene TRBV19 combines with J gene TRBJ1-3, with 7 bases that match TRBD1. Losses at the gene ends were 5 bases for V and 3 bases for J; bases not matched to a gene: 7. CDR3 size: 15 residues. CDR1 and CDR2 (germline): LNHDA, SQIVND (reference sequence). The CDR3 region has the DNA TGTGCCAGTAGTGGCATAGGGGGCGGTGGAAACACCATATATTTT. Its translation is CASSGIGGGGNTIYF.

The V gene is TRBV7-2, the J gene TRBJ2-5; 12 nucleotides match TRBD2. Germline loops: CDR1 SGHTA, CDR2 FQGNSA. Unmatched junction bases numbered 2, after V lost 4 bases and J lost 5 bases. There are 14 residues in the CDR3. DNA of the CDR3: TGTGCCAGCAGCTGGACTAGCGGGACGGAGACCCAGTACTTC. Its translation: CASSWTSGTETQYF.

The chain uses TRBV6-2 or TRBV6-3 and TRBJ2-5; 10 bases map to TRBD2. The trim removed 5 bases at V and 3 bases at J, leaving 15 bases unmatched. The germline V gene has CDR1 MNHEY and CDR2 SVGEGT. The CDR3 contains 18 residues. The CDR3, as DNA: TGTGCCAGCAGTCGTATGGACCTTCGGACTAGCGGAAAAGAGACCCAGTACTTC. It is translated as CASSRMDLRTSGKETQYF.

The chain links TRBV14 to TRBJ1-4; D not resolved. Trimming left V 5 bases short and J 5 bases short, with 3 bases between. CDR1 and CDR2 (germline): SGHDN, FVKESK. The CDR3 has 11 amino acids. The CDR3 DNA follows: TGTGCCAGCAGCAGAAATGAAAAACTGTTTTTT. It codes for CASSRNEKLFF.

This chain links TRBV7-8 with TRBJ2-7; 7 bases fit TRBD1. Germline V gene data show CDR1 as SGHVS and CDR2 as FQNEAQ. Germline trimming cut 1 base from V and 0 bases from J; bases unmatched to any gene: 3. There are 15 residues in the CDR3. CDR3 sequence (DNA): TGTGCCAGCAGCTTAGGTGGGACAGCCTCCTACGAGCAGTACTTC. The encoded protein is CASSLGGTASYEQYF.